These 20 T cell receptor beta chains originate from one sample sequenced in a study of graft-versus-host responses after intestinal transplantation. Graft specimens yielded both intraepithelial and lamina propria lymphocytes. Sequencing was performed with immunoSEQ multiplex PCR; in TCRdb, only in-frame clones are kept and a portion is missing. Of some 17,000 clones in the sample, roughly 82% were seen once. Sequences were derived from ileum tissue, sampled 17 days after transplant. The receptors come from a human patient who received an intestinal transplant, so some T cells may come from the graft donor.

V is TRBV6-1 and J is TRBJ2-2, with a possible D match to TRBD2 (5 bases). V shed 2 bases and J shed 4 bases, with 17 bases lying between them. This CDR3 contains 17 residues. Germline V CDR1 and CDR2: MNHNS, SASEGT. Written as DNA, the CDR3 is TGTGCCAGCAGTGAATTCGTCGGGAAAGTGGGCACCGGGGAGCTGTTTTTT. It specifies CASSEFVGKVGTGELFF.

This sequence joins TRBV7-2 and TRBJ2-7; possibly TRBD1 or TRBD2 for D (5 bases each). This CDR3 has 13 amino acids. CDR1 is SGHTA and CDR2 is FQGNSA in the germline V gene. The V and J ends lost 3 bases and 5 bases respectively, with 11 bases between them. Here the CDR3 DNA reads TGTGCCAGCAGCTTCCGCCTGGGGGACGAGCAGTACTTC. Its protein product is CASSFRLGDEQYF.

The chain combines TRBV7-2 with TRBJ2-3, with a possible D match to TRBD2 (6 bases). Germline loops: CDR1 SGHTA, CDR2 FQGNSA. The CDR3 length is 13 residues. Trimming stripped 4 bases from V and 3 bases from J, with 8 bases between. CDR3: CASSSGSTDTQYF. The DNA of the CDR3 is TGTGCCAGCAGCTCCGGGAGTACAGATACGCAGTATTTT.

J is TRBJ2-3 and V is TRBV6-1; D is perhaps TRBD2 (6 bases). The length of the CDR3 is 15 residues. In germline, CDR1 is MNHNS, CDR2 SASEGT. V lost 5 bases to trimming and J lost 6 bases, with 18 bases between them. CDR3 sequence reads: CASSHSPGSVDTQYF. CDR3 nucleotide sequence: TGTGCCAGCAGTCATAGCCCCGGGAGTGTGGATACGCAGTATTTT.

This sequence joins TRBV19 and TRBJ2-1; TRBD2 is a possible D gene (5 bases). The V and J ends lost 2 bases and 3 bases respectively, with 20 bases between them. In germline, CDR1 is LNHDA, CDR2 SQIVND (reference sequence). CDR3 size: 18 residues. CDR3 protein: CASSIRHLEGTRYNEQFF. The CDR3 DNA follows: TGTGCCAGTAGTATAAGACACCTTGAGGGCACCCGCTACAATGAGCAGTTCTTC.

The sample holds one count of this clone. The rearrangement joins TRBV11-1 to TRBJ1-1; unclear D gene. Germline values: CDR1 SGHAT, CDR2 FQDESV (reference sequence). Deletions cut 1 base from V and 4 bases from J, with 7 bases between. CDR3 length: 13 residues. CDR3 coding DNA: TGTGCCAGCAGCTTAGTTTTAGTCACTGAAGCTTTCTTT. It is translated as CASSLVLVTEAFF.

The chain uses TRBV19 and TRBJ2-1, with 8 nucleotides matching TRBD1. Germline trimming cut 3 bases from V and 8 bases from J; bases unmatched to any gene: 3. This CDR3 contains 13 residues. The germline V gene encodes CDR1 LNHDA and CDR2 SQIVND (reference sequence). The CDR3, as DNA: TGTGCCAGTAGTATCGCAGGGGGCGATGAGCAGTTCTTC. Translating it yields CASSIAGGDEQFF.

The V and J genes are TRBV19 and TRBJ2-6, with 7 bases that match TRBD1. The V gene's germline CDR1 is LNHDA and CDR2 SQIVND (reference sequence). With V trimmed by 2 bases and J by 0 bases, 4 bases remained unmatched. The CDR3 sequence is 17 residues long. The DNA for the CDR3 is TGTGCCAGTAGTATACGCAAGGGGGCCTCTGGGGCCAACGTCCTGACTTTC. This gives the protein CASSIRKGASGANVLTF.

This clone occurred a few times. Here the CDR3 reads CASSPDRGTYEQYF. The CDR3, as DNA: TGTGCCAGCAGTCCCGACAGGGGGACCTACGAGCAGTACTTC. The chain employs TRBV27 and TRBJ2-7; TRBD1 matches 9 bases. The CDR3 length is 14 residues. Germline CDR1 is MNHEY and CDR2 is SMNVEV (reference sequence). J was trimmed by 2 bases and V by 5 bases; bases with no gene match: 4.

V is TRBV11-2 and J is TRBJ2-1; no definite D call. The germline V gene encodes CDR1 SGHAT and CDR2 FQNNGV. This CDR3 spans 13 amino acids. V was cut by 3 bases and J by 6 bases, with 9 bases left in between. The CDR3 sequence: CASSFVWGNEQFF. DNA of the CDR3: TGTGCCAGCAGCTTTGTCTGGGGCAATGAGCAGTTCTTC.

The rearrangement joins TRBV6-5 to TRBJ2-3; no reliable D call. The germline V gene encodes CDR1 MNHEY and CDR2 SVGAGI. This CDR3 contains 15 residues. V was clipped by 0 bases and J by 2 bases, with 9 bases between them. The CDR3 sequence: CASSYSSSVTDTQYF. As DNA, the CDR3 is TGTGCCAGCAGTTACTCCTCGTCGGTCACAGATACGCAGTATTTT.

The gene calls are TRBV5-1 and TRBJ2-1; possibly TRBD2 for D (6 bases). CDR3 length: 15 residues. Trimming took 1 base from V and 4 from J, leaving 12 bases between them. Germline CDR1 SGHRS, CDR2 YFSETQ. The CDR3 protein is CASSLKSGGYNEQFF. For the CDR3, the DNA is TGCGCCAGCAGCTTGAAATCCGGGGGATACAATGAGCAGTTCTTC.

The CDR3 protein is CASSQLSGPETNEQFF. The CDR3 DNA sequence: TGCGCCAGCAGCCAATTGAGCGGGCCTGAGACCAATGAGCAGTTCTTC. V usage is TRBV4-1 and J usage is TRBJ2-1; tentative D call: TRBD2 (6 bases). The CDR3 runs 16 residues. V was clipped by 2 bases and J by 6 bases, with 17 bases between them. Germline V gene sequence: CDR1 MGHRA, CDR2 YSYEKL.

J is TRBJ2-1 and V is TRBV27, with D perhaps TRBD2 (6 bases). The CDR3 consists of 16 residues. The V gene's germline CDR1 is MNHEY and CDR2 SMNVEV (reference sequence). V was pared by 5 bases and J by 0 bases, with 14 bases between. CDR3 residues: CASSPSSVSSYNEQFF. In nucleotides, the CDR3 is TGTGCCAGCAGTCCATCTAGCGTAAGCTCCTACAATGAGCAGTTCTTC.

This chain joins TRBV23-1 and TRBJ2-3; D unresolved. TRBV23-1 is an ORF for which the function is uncertain. The CDR3 consists of 14 residues. V was pared by 2 bases and J by 6 bases, with 12 bases between. CDR3 sequence: CASSQGLEWDTQYF. The CDR3, as DNA: TGCGCCAGCAGTCAAGGTCTCGAATGGGATACGCAGTATTTT.

J is TRBJ2-2 and V is TRBV4-1; 9 nucleotides line up with TRBD2. Germline values: CDR1 MGHRA, CDR2 YSYEKL. The trim removed 1 base at V and 6 bases at J, leaving 15 bases unmatched. The CDR3 totals 19 residues. The CDR3 loop is CASSQVWPGREGGAGELFF. The DNA of the CDR3 is TGCGCCAGCAGCCAAGTCTGGCCGGGGCGGGAGGGCGGTGCCGGGGAGCTGTTTTTT.

This clone occurred a few times. V is TRBV15 and J is TRBJ2-2; 8 bases are a match to TRBD1. This CDR3 is built from 17 residues. The germline gives CDR1 LNHNV, CDR2 YYDKDF (reference sequence). V shed 1 base, J shed 6 bases, and the junction held 10 bases outside the gene matches. The CDR3 sequence is CATSRGRTGRGAGELFF. CDR3 nucleotide sequence: TGTGCCACCAGCAGAGGGAGGACAGGGCGGGGCGCCGGGGAGCTGTTTTTT.

The chain recombines TRBV7-8 with TRBJ2-6; TRBD1 agrees at 7 bases. CDR3 length: 17 amino acids. Germline lookup yields CDR1 SGHVS and CDR2 FQNEAQ. Trimming took 1 base from V and 0 from J; bases not matched to a gene: 3. The CDR3 reads CASSLGAGGSGANVLTF. CDR3 in DNA: TGTGCCAGCAGCTTAGGCGCAGGGGGCTCTGGGGCCAACGTCCTGACTTTC.

The chain employs TRBV19 and TRBJ1-5; no firm D call. V gave up 3 bases and J gave up 0 bases, with 9 bases separating them. The CDR3 is 15 amino acids. Per germline, CDR1 LNHDA and CDR2 SQIVND (reference sequence). The CDR3 region is CASSIIHSSNQPQHF. As DNA, the CDR3 is TGTGCCAGTAGTATCATCCATTCTAGCAATCAGCCCCAGCATTTT.

The chain couples TRBV27 to TRBJ2-3, with 7 bases matching TRBD2. The CDR3 length is 18 residues. With 1 base clipped from V and 0 bases from J, the junction kept 10 bases outside the gene matches. Per germline, CDR1 MNHEY and CDR2 SMNVEV (reference sequence). The CDR3 nucleotides are TGTGCCAGCAGTTTATTTGCACGATGGCGGGGGAGCACAGATACGCAGTATTTT. Residues: CASSLFARWRGSTDTQYF.